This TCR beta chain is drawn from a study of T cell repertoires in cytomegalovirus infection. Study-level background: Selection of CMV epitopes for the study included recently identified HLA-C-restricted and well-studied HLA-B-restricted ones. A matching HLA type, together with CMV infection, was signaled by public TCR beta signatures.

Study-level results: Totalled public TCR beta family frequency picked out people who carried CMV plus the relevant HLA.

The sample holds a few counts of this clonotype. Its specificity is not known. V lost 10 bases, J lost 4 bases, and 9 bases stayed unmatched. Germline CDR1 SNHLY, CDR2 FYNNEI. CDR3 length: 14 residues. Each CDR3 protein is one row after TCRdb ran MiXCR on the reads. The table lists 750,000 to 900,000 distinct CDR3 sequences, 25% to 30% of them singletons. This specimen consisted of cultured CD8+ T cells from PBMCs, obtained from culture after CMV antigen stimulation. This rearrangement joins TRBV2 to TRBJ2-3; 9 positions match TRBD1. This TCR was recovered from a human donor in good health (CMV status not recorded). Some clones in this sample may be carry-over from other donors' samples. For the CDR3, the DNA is TGTGCCACTCCGGGACAGGGAGGTTCAGATACGCAGTATTTT. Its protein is CATPGQGGSDTQYF. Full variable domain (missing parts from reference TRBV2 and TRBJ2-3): EPEVTQTPSHQVTQMGQEVILRCVPISNHLYFYWYRQILGQKVEFLVSFYNNEISEKSEIFDDQFSVERPDGSNFTLKIRSTKLEDSAMYFCATPGQGGSDTQYFGPGTRLTVL.